The next 27 T cell receptor beta chains were all read from a single sample in a study of beta chain features in type 1 diabetes. Study-wide findings and caveats: TCRB CDR3s were moderately but significantly shorter in Type 1 diabetes patients in all four CD4+ subsets.

The investigators reverse transcribed all of the isolated RNA, so they sequenced expressed TCRB transcripts. Sequencing was performed with immunoSEQ multiplex PCR; in TCRdb, only in-frame clones are kept and a portion is missing. The sample yields roughly 230,000 clones, around 9.9% seen once. Their antigens are not known. Material: naive CD4+ T cells from blood. The receptors were sampled from a man aged 25 to 40 with type 1 diabetes.

The V and J genes are TRBV7-3 and TRBJ2-1; 10 bases line up with TRBD1. V shed 3 bases and J 2 bases; nucleotides not matched to a gene: 4. The CDR3 spans 16 residues. Germline-derived CDR1 and CDR2 are SGHTA and FQGTGA. CDR3 nucleotide sequence: TGTGCCAGCAGCTTTGGCGGGACAGGGGCCTACAATGAGCAGTTCTTC. Encoded protein: CASSFGGTGAYNEQFF.

This clone was seen only a few times. The chain has TRBV6-6 and TRBJ2-7; TRBD2 matches at 9 bases. This CDR3 contains 14 residues. From germline, CDR1 is MNHNY and CDR2 SVGAGI (reference sequence). With 6 bases clipped from V and 2 bases from J, the junction kept 5 bases outside the gene matches. This CDR3 is CASSTGLAPYEQYF. The CDR3 nucleotides are TGTGCCAGCAGCACGGGACTAGCTCCCTACGAGCAGTACTTC.

This clone was counted a few times. At the DNA level, this CDR3 is encoded by other sequences in the same sample as well. The chain joins TRBV29-1 to TRBJ1-3; D call uncertain. CDR3 length: 11 residues. V gave up 7 bases and J gave up 0 bases, with 4 bases separating them. Germline V gene sequence: CDR1 SQVTM, CDR2 ANQGSEA. The chain's CDR3 is CSGSSGNTIYF. The CDR3 DNA is TGCAGCGGGAGCTCTGGAAACACCATATATTTT.

The CDR3: CASSLGPTNGELFF. CDR3 sequence (DNA): TGTGCCAGCAGCCTGGGCCCAACCAACGGGGAGCTGTTTTTT. This rearrangement joins TRBV7-3 to TRBJ2-2; no clear D gene. CDR1 is SGHTA and CDR2 is FQGTGA in the germline V gene. The V gene lost 5 bases and the J gene lost 7 bases, with 14 bases spanning the gap. The CDR3 consists of 14 residues.

This clone was seen a handful of times. The chain joins TRBV5-1 to TRBJ2-1; the D is unclear. With 0 bases removed from V and 3 bases from J, the gap between germline ends came to 7 bases. The CDR3 spans 14 residues. Germline V gives CDR1 SGHRS, CDR2 YFSETQ. CDR3 residues: CASSLGGLYNEQFF. CDR3 DNA sequence: TGCGCCAGCAGCTTGGGCGGCCTCTACAATGAGCAGTTCTTC.

This clone was detected only a few times. The chain's CDR3 is CASSLEGSGRPGANVLTF. As DNA, the CDR3 is TGTGCCAGCAGCTTAGAAGGATCAGGGCGACCTGGGGCCAACGTCCTGACTTTC. This sequence joins TRBV7-9 and TRBJ2-6, with D possibly being TRBD1 (5 bases). The germline gives CDR1 SEHNR, CDR2 FQNEAQ (reference sequence). There are 18 residues in the CDR3. Deletions cut 1 base from V and 2 bases from J, with 15 bases between.

The CDR3 DNA is TGTGCCATCAGTGCGGGGTACAGTGGCAATGAGCAGTTCTTC. Protein sequence: CAISAGYSGNEQFF. This chain links TRBV10-3 with TRBJ2-1, with D perhaps TRBD2 (5 bases). Germline V CDR1 and CDR2: ENHRY, SYGVKD. The V and J ends lost 4 bases and 6 bases respectively, with 13 bases between them. The CDR3 totals 14 residues.

This clone was observed a few times. This chain uses TRBV10-3 with TRBJ2-7; 7 bases map to TRBD1. CDR1 ENHRY and CDR2 SYGVKD come from the germline V gene. Losses at the gene ends were 8 bases for V and 2 bases for J; bases not matched to a gene: 9. CDR3 length: 14 amino acids. CDR3 residues: CAIRREGGAYEQYF. Here the CDR3 DNA reads TGTGCCATCCGGAGAGAAGGGGGCGCCTACGAGCAGTACTTC.

V gene TRBV28 combines with J gene TRBJ2-7; the D gene is possibly TRBD1 (5 bases). This CDR3 region has 13 residues. V was cut by 5 bases and J by 2 bases, with 10 bases left in between. Germline assignment: CDR1 MDHEN and CDR2 SYDVKM. The CDR3 spells CASSPPGTYEQYF. CDR3 coding DNA: TGTGCCAGCAGTCCCCCAGGGACCTACGAGCAGTACTTC.

J is TRBJ2-1 and V is TRBV5-1; 9 nucleotides match TRBD2. Germline CDR1 and CDR2: SGHRS and YFSETQ. Germline trimming cut 4 bases from V and 8 bases from J; bases unmatched to any gene: 13. The CDR3 runs 16 residues. The CDR3, as DNA: TGCGCCAGCAGCAAGGGACTAGCATTGATATCGGATGAGCAGTTCTTC. Amino acid sequence: CASSKGLALISDEQFF.

The sample holds a few counts of this clone. The chain couples TRBV19 to TRBJ1-4; perhaps TRBD1 as D (5 bases). The length of the CDR3 is 14 residues. Germline V gene data show CDR1 as LNHDA and CDR2 as SQIVND (reference sequence). V was trimmed by 4 bases and J by 4 bases, leaving 10 bases between them. The CDR3 sequence: CASSRQSLNEKLFF. As DNA, the CDR3 is TGTGCCAGTAGTAGACAGTCACTTAATGAAAAACTGTTTTTT.

In its sample, this clone was seen a few times. The chain links TRBV19 to TRBJ1-2, with D hard to call. Looked up from germline, CDR1 is LNHDA and CDR2 is SQIVND (reference sequence). The CDR3 sequence is 15 residues long. Trimming shortened V by 8 bases and J by 2 bases, and 18 bases separated the two germline ends. CDR3 DNA sequence: TGTGCCAGTTCCTCCACAGACCGAGTCAACTATGGCTACACCTTC. Translating gives CASSSTDRVNYGYTF.

The rearrangement joins TRBV29-1 to TRBJ1-2, with D tentatively TRBD1 (5 bases). Germline values: CDR1 SQVTM, CDR2 ANQGSEA. The CDR3 is 12 residues long. V lost 7 bases to trimming and J lost 0 bases, with 9 bases between them. This CDR3 is CSAAGANYGYTF. The DNA for the CDR3 is TGCAGCGCCGCGGGGGCTAACTATGGCTACACCTTC.

The J gene is TRBJ1-6, the V gene TRBV11-2, with no clear D. Trimming removed 5 bases from V and 7 bases from J, with 9 bases in between. The CDR3 has 13 residues. Germline V gene data show CDR1 as SGHAT and CDR2 as FQNNGV. CDR3 protein: CASSPAWNSPLHF. The CDR3 bases are TGTGCCAGCAGCCCCGCGTGGAATTCACCCCTCCACTTT.

The chain couples TRBV7-9 to TRBJ2-2; tentative D call: TRBD1 (6 bases). CDR1 SEHNR and CDR2 FQNEAQ come from the germline V gene (reference sequence). The CDR3 covers 17 residues. Trimming shortened V by 5 bases and J by 2 bases, and 18 bases separated the two germline ends. CDR3 nucleotides: TGTGCCAGCAGCCGGCTTAGCCGGGACACCAACACCGGGGAGCTGTTTTTT. This encodes CASSRLSRDTNTGELFF.

This clone was observed a few times. The rearrangement uses TRBV29-1 and TRBJ2-1; 10 nucleotides match TRBD1. Per germline, CDR1 SQVTM and CDR2 ANQGSEA. J lost 9 bases, V lost 8 bases, and 7 bases had no gene match. The CDR3 has 12 residues. CDR3 in amino acids: CSLSTGGREQFF. CDR3 DNA: TGCAGCCTATCGACAGGGGGCCGTGAGCAGTTCTTC.

The chain links TRBV7-2 to TRBJ2-7; weak D call: TRBD2 (5 bases). This CDR3 is built from 14 residues. Trimming cost V 5 bases and J 3 bases, with 14 bases left between them. CDR1 and CDR2 (germline): SGHTA, FQGNSA. CDR3 amino acids: CASSLTPGYYEQYF. CDR3 in DNA: TGTGCCAGCAGCCTAACCCCGGGGTACTACGAGCAGTACTTC. The full variable domain, completed using reference TRBV7-2 and TRBJ2-7, is GAGVSQSPSNKVTEKGKDVELRCDPISGHTALYWYRQSLGQGLEFLIYFQGNSAPDKSGLPSDRFSAERTGGSVSTLTIQRTQQEDSAVYLCASSLTPGYYEQYFGPGTRLTVT.

This clone occurred a few times. This CDR3 is CASSWGLRGGYNEQFF. The CDR3, as DNA: TGCGCCAGCAGCTGGGGGCTGCGGGGGGGCTACAATGAGCAGTTCTTC. V is TRBV5-1 and J is TRBJ2-1; TRBD2 matches 9 bases. Germline CDR1 SGHRS, CDR2 YFSETQ. After removal of 3 bases from V and 3 bases from J, the junction contained 7 bases not matched to a gene. The CDR3 consists of 16 residues.

Written as DNA, the CDR3 is TGTGCCAGCAAGAGGCCTCTGGGGGGAGAGACCCAGTACTTC. Amino acid sequence: CASKRPLGGETQYF. This chain connects TRBV2 to TRBJ2-5; D is perhaps TRBD2 (6 bases). In germline, CDR1 is SNHLY, CDR2 FYNNEI. The CDR3 consists of 14 residues. V lost 7 bases and J lost 4, with 16 bases in between.

This clone occurred a few times. This rearrangement joins TRBV2 to TRBJ2-5, with 9 nucleotides matching TRBD1. J lost 2 bases, V lost 6 bases, and 1 base had no gene match. This CDR3 region has 13 residues. Per germline, CDR1 SNHLY and CDR2 FYNNEI. The CDR3, as DNA: TGTGCCAGCAGGACAGGGGGGCAAGAGACCCAGTACTTC. This sequence encodes CASRTGGQETQYF.

The chain couples TRBV5-1 to TRBJ2-1; 9 nucleotides align to TRBD1. Germline trimming cut 7 bases from V and 12 bases from J; bases unmatched to any gene: 14. The CDR3 runs 14 residues. Germline CDR1 SGHRS, CDR2 YFSETQ. Written as DNA, the CDR3 is TGCGCCAGCCACCTGGGACAGGGACTTTCCCCGCAGTTCTTC. Its translation: CASHLGQGLSPQFF.

This clone was recorded a few times. V gene TRBV6-5 combines with J gene TRBJ2-2, with a tentative D call TRBD1 (6 bases). V gave up 10 bases and J gave up 4 bases, with 16 bases separating them. Germline CDR1 is MNHEY and CDR2 is SVGAGI. The CDR3 contains 14 residues. Here the CDR3 DNA reads TGTGCCACAGCCCACAGGGCGGGCACCGGGGAGCTGTTTTTT. Translating it yields CATAHRAGTGELFF.

The gene calls are TRBV9 and TRBJ2-3; 8 nucleotides match TRBD1. J gave up 3 bases and V 6 bases, and 9 bases lay outside the gene matches. CDR3 length: 15 amino acids. Germline CDR1 and CDR2: SGDLS and YYNGEE. CDR3 DNA sequence: TGTGCCAGCACCCTCGGACAGGGTGAGACAGATACGCAGTATTTT. Its protein product is CASTLGQGETDTQYF.

The rearrangement joins TRBV29-1 to TRBJ1-4; D is ambiguous. Between the trimmed V and J ends, which lost 4 bases and 7 bases, there was a span of 13 bases. CDR1 is SQVTM, CDR2 ANQGSEA, per germline. The CDR3 loop spans 13 amino acids. DNA for the CDR3: TGCAGCGTTGCGTCCAGCAGAGGTGAAAAACTGTTTTTT. Translating gives CSVASSRGEKLFF.

This clone was recorded a few times. The chain employs TRBV7-9 and TRBJ1-1, with D possibly matching TRBD1 (5 bases). CDR1 is SEHNR and CDR2 is FQNEAQ in the germline V gene (reference sequence). This CDR3 has 15 residues. V lost 2 bases and J 1 base, leaving 11 bases between the germline ends. CDR3 in amino acids: CASSLRTPANTEAFF. Written as DNA, the CDR3 is TGTGCCAGCAGCTTAAGGACACCCGCGAACACTGAAGCTTTCTTT.

This chain uses TRBV2 with TRBJ2-7; D possibly corresponds to TRBD2 (6 bases). The germline V and J ends were trimmed by 6 bases and 1 base, with 13 bases remaining between them. The CDR3 covers 14 residues. Germline V lookup: CDR1 SNHLY, CDR2 FYNNEI. The CDR3 sequence: CASRNGGASYEQYF. CDR3 DNA sequence: TGTGCCAGCAGGAACGGCGGGGCTTCCTACGAGCAGTACTTC.

The V call is TRBV6-6, the J call TRBJ2-2, with D perhaps matching TRBD1 (8 bases). V was pared by 4 bases and J by 7 bases, with 13 bases between. There are 14 residues in the CDR3. The germline V gene has CDR1 MNHNY and CDR2 SVGAGI (reference sequence). The CDR3 reads CASSWTGRDGELFF. CDR3 nucleotides: TGTGCCAGCAGTTGGACAGGGAGGGACGGGGAGCTGTTTTTT.